This T cell receptor beta chain was identified during a study of OX40 agonist ivuxolimab in advanced cancers. Study context: Three partial responders included one hepatocellular carcinoma patient and two cutaneous melanoma patients. Study-level points and caveats: Still undetermined is the antigen specificity of the expanded peripheral T cells.

Germline CDR1 SGHRS, CDR2 YFSETQ. The CDR3 consists of 15 residues. J was trimmed by 5 bases and V by 4 bases; bases with no gene match: 6. The data were produced by immunoSEQ multiplex PCR, yet TCRdb's version contains in-frame clones alone and is incomplete. Among approximately 70,000 clones, approximately 86% were seen once, and the ten largest hold approximately 2.5%. Of note for this clone: The target antigen is unknown.

The gene calls are TRBV5-1 and TRBJ2-2, with TRBD2 identical over 9 bases. The sequences come from CD4+ or CD8+ T cells sorted from blood, collected in a trial of the OX40 agonist ivuxolimab. This receptor was identified in an adult with an advanced solid tumor such as melanoma, head and neck, liver or kidney cancer. This CDR3 reads CASSLSGSTTGELFF. CDR3 sequence (DNA): TGCGCCAGCAGCCTTAGCGGGAGTACAACCGGGGAGCTGTTTTTT.